The TCR beta chain described here comes from a study of T-cell memory formation after mild COVID-19. About the research overall: Largely, the TCR clusters proved donor specific.

A word on this clonotype: The antigen is not known.

In germline, CDR1 is MNHEY, CDR2 SVGEGT. Trimming removed 7 bases at V and 3 bases at J, with 18 bases between. The CDR3 is 16 residues long. Regarding the study as a whole: Whether day 37 second-wave clones are SARS-CoV-2-specific was not confirmed. Clones that got smaller from day 15 to 85 had even CD4/CD8, while clones growing later tipped toward CD4+.

TCRdb fed the 5' RACE reads into MiXCR, producing one record per CDR3 protein. There are a few hundred thousand distinct CDR3 sequences in the sample; 24% occur only once, and around 9.5% lies in the top ten. The origin of this receptor is an adult woman who had mild COVID-19 (a few samples of this study predate the infection). Cell type and time point are not known. The chain employs TRBV6-2 or TRBV6-3 and TRBJ2-2; possibly TRBD1 or TRBD2 for D (5 bases each). What was sequenced was PBMCs or a T cell subset sorted from them (not recorded which). The CDR3 protein is CASTLAGADYTGELFF. The CDR3 region has the DNA TGTGCCAGCACCTTAGCCGGGGCAGACTACACCGGGGAGCTGTTTTTT.